The entry below describes one TCR beta chain. TCRdb's copy holds only in-frame clones and misses some; the assay was immunoSEQ multiplex PCR. Counted here are about 280,000 clones, 70% to 90% occurring once; the ten biggest clones make up approximately 2%. This CDR3 has 16 residues. The V end was cut by 4 bases, the J end by 7 bases, with 20 bases between. Germline V lookup: CDR1 SGHVS, CDR2 FQNEAQ. This entry is derived from a study of blood T cell repertoires in COVID-19. The sequenced material came from PBMCs or T cells enriched from blood (not recorded which). This sequence joins TRBV7-8 and TRBJ2-1; a weak D match, TRBD2 (6 bases). The sequence came from an older woman in a cohort exposed to, infected with or recovered from COVID-19 (not recorded which). The CDR3 bases are TGTGCCAGCAGCTCCCGGGTTAGCGGATTGGTGAATGAGCAGTTCTTC. It is translated as CASSSRVSGLVNEQFF.